The T cell receptor beta chain described here comes from a study of identical twins. Overall study results and limits: In cord blood, abundant beta clonotypes had fewer insertions; memory showed no trend. Possibly, invariant MAIT and iNKT cells partly confounded zero-insertion analyses.

With 5 bases removed from V and 3 bases from J, the gap between germline ends came to 17 bases. This CDR3 contains 15 residues. Germline CDR1 reads DFQATT; CDR2 reads SNEGSKA (reference sequence). A universal primer site arose from template switching, and cDNA bore unique molecular identifiers. Each CDR3 protein gets one entry after TCRdb re-called the 5' RACE reads with MiXCR. The data hold around 1.7 million distinct CDR3 sequences, with less than 40% observed a single time. This clonotype was seen more than once but under ten times. The antigen is not known. The sample comprised cord blood. The TCR comes from a newborn girl in good health. The J gene is TRBJ2-1, the V gene TRBV20-1; D uncertain. The CDR3 DNA follows: TGCAGTGCTGAAAGATGGCTAGGGCTCTACAATGAGCAGTTCTTC. As protein: CSAERWLGLYNEQFF.